These 11 T cell receptor beta chains share one sample of origin, sequenced in a study of STAT3 mutations in large granular lymphocyte leukemia. Clones were sequenced by immunoSEQ multiplex PCR, and TCRdb holds only the in-frame ones, with some missing. The repertoire holds about 42,000 clones, with roughly 81% as singletons. Their antigens are not known. Whole-study results and caveats: At least one immunodominant TCR beta clonotype appeared in every T-cell large granular lymphocyte leukemia patient.

The sample consisted of PBMCs. The receptors were sampled from a human donor with T large granular lymphocyte leukemia. Some clones in this sample may be carry-over from other donors' samples.

The rearrangement joins TRBV5-4 to TRBJ1-1; D gene unclear. The V end lost 4 bases, the J end lost 8 bases, and 12 bases lay between the germline ends. The CDR3 runs to 12 residues. Germline V gene data show CDR1 as SGHNT and CDR2 as YYREEE (reference sequence). The CDR3 region is CASSTWRREAFF. The CDR3 region has the DNA TGTGCCAGCAGCACTTGGCGGCGGGAAGCTTTCTTT.

This rearrangement joins TRBV19 to TRBJ1-5; maybe TRBD1 (5 bases). The CDR3 contains 16 residues. Trimming shortened V by 1 base and J by 2 bases, and 12 bases separated the two germline ends. Germline CDR1 LNHDA, CDR2 SQIVND (reference sequence). DNA for the CDR3: TGTGCCAGTAGTATAGTTGGGGGTTCGGGCAATCAGCCCCAGCATTTT. This encodes CASSIVGGSGNQPQHF.

This chain joins TRBV6-1 and TRBJ2-7; no definite D call. Germline-derived CDR1 and CDR2 are MNHNS and SASEGT. The CDR3 runs 12 residues. V was cut by 5 bases and J by 6 bases, with 11 bases left in between. The CDR3 protein is CASSFRPGEQYV. In DNA form, the CDR3 reads TGTGCCAGCAGTTTCCGACCAGGCGAGCAGTACGTC.

The genes are TRBV9 and TRBJ1-3, with TRBD1 as a possible D gene (5 bases). Germline V gene data show CDR1 as SGDLS and CDR2 as YYNGEE. Trimming took off 4 bases at V and 0 bases at J, with 20 bases between the two ends. The CDR3 length is 18 residues. The DNA for the CDR3 is TGTGCCAGCAGCCTTGACGATACCGGGGCAAGCTCTGGAAACACCATATATTTT. Translated, it gives CASSLDDTGASSGNTIYF.

V usage is TRBV18 and J usage is TRBJ2-5; D is possibly TRBD2 (5 bases). CDR3 length: 15 amino acids. Germline loops: CDR1 KGHSH, CDR2 LQKENI. Deletions cut 3 bases from V and 5 bases from J, with 16 bases between. CDR3 bases: TGTGCCAGCTCACCTCGGGAAGGAGGCGGTGAGACCCAGTACTTC. This encodes CASSPREGGGETQYF.

V and J are TRBV7-9 and TRBJ2-1; D may correspond to TRBD1 or TRBD2 (5 bases each). The CDR3 extends over 16 amino acids. Trimming left V 3 bases short and J 0 bases short, with 12 bases between. In germline, CDR1 is SEHNR, CDR2 FQNEAQ (reference sequence). The CDR3 DNA follows: TGTGCCAGCAGCTTGGGGGTCCAGAGCTCCTACAATGAGCAGTTCTTC. It specifies CASSLGVQSSYNEQFF. The variable domain in full, with the rest retrieved from reference TRBV7-9 and TRBJ2-1, is DTGVSQNPRHKITKRGQNVTFRCDPISEHNRLYWYRQTLGQGPEFLTYFQNEAQLEKSRLLSDRFSAERPKGSFSTLEIQRTEQGDSAMYLCASSLGVQSSYNEQFFGPGTRLTVL.

The rearrangement links TRBV30 to TRBJ2-7, with 10 bases aligning to TRBD2. The CDR3 runs to 15 residues. V was pared by 2 bases and J by 3 bases, with 7 bases of the junction left unmatched. The germline V gene has CDR1 GTSNPN and CDR2 SVGIG (reference sequence). DNA for the CDR3: TGTGCCTGGAGTTTAAGAATAGCGGGGGGCTACGAGCAGTACTTC. It codes for CAWSLRIAGGYEQYF.

The chain employs TRBV6-5 and TRBJ1-2, with no clear D. The germline V gene encodes CDR1 MNHEY and CDR2 SVGAGI. The CDR3 totals 14 residues. V lost 0 bases to trimming and J lost 4 bases, with 9 bases between them. CDR3 in amino acids: CASSYSPEVYGYTF. For the CDR3, the DNA is TGTGCCAGCAGTTACTCGCCGGAGGTCTATGGCTACACCTTC.

Written as DNA, the CDR3 is TGTGCCATCAGTGAGTCGAGGACAGCCGGGGACACCATATATTTT. Its protein product is CAISESRTAGDTIYF. V gene TRBV10-3 combines with J gene TRBJ1-3, with D perhaps matching TRBD1 (6 bases). With 0 bases removed from V and 8 bases from J, the gap between germline ends came to 14 bases. In germline, CDR1 is ENHRY, CDR2 SYGVKD. The CDR3 sequence is 15 residues long.

V is TRBV28 and J is TRBJ2-1; 8 nucleotides agree with TRBD2. CDR3 length: 14 residues. Germline trimming cut 6 bases from V and 4 bases from J; bases unmatched to any gene: 5. CDR1 is MDHEN and CDR2 is SYDVKM in the germline V gene. CDR3 coding DNA: TGTGCCAGCAGATCCGGGACTAGATACAATGAGCAGTTCTTC. This translates into CASRSGTRYNEQFF.

This chain links TRBV19 with TRBJ2-2, with no clear D. In germline, CDR1 is LNHDA, CDR2 SQIVND (reference sequence). V gave up 7 bases and J gave up 2 bases, with 8 bases separating them. CDR3 size: 13 residues. The CDR3 region has the DNA TGTGCCAGTAATCATCTCAACACCGGGGAGCTGTTTTTT. Protein sequence: CASNHLNTGELFF.